The sample holds one count of the clone carrying this TCR beta chain. Its matching antigen is unknown. CDR3 length: 17 amino acids. The germline CDR1 and CDR2 sequences are SGHDN and FVKESK. V lost 4 bases and J lost 0, with 16 bases in between. Amplification used 60 Vbeta primers and 13 Jbeta primers. The repertoire was sequenced with immunoSEQ multiplex PCR; TCRdb's copy has only in-frame clones and lacks some. This table has around 130,000 clones, 70% to 75% appearing once. This record belongs to a study of cytomegalovirus exposure and HLA in healthy donors. Findings and caveats of the study: TRBV6-2, TRBV6-3 and some other V segments were excluded as indistinguishable. An observed cluster of highly shared sequence variants was recorded as a likely sequencing artifact. Several top significant clusters appeared, in a later analysis, to be linked to common viral pathogens. A later analysis, which compared TCR beta chains of equal frequency, found the HLA-associated ones more clonally expanded.

Sequences were obtained from PBMCs. The receptor's source is a woman aged 25 to 45 in good health and CMV-seronegative. This chain uses TRBV14 with TRBJ2-1, with a tentative D call TRBD2 (6 bases). CDR3 DNA: TGTGCCAGCAGCCCTAATCTAGCGAGGAGCTCCTACAATGAGCAGTTCTTC. This translates into CASSPNLARSSYNEQFF.